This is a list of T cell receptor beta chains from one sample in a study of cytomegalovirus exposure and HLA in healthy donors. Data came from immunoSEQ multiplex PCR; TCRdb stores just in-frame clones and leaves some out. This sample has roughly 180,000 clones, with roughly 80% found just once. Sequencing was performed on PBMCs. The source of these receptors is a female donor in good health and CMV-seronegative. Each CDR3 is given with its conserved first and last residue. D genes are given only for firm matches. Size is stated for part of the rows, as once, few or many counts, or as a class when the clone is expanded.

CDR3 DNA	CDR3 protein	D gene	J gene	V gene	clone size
TGCGCCAGCAGCGAATCCTCGCGTAAAGAGACCCAGTACTTC	CASSESSRKETQYF	-	TRBJ2-5	TRBV5-1	few
TGTGCCAGCAGCGCAGGACTAGCGGGAGGCCACGAGCAGTACTTC	CASSAGLAGGHEQYF	TRBD2	TRBJ2-7	TRBV7-9	-
TGTGCCAGCAGTGAAGACGAGTGGGGGGAATTAAACACTGAAGCTTTCTTT	CASSEDEWGELNTEAFF	-	TRBJ1-1	TRBV2	-
TGTGCCAGTAGTAGGACAGAAAACTATGGCTACACCTTC	CASSRTENYGYTF	-	TRBJ1-2	TRBV19	-
TGTGCCAGCAGTCAGAGCCGAGGGACAGGGAACTATGGCTACACCTTC	CASSQSRGTGNYGYTF	TRBD1	TRBJ1-2	TRBV27	-
TGTGCCAGCAGCCCCCTCGGGTGGAACACTGAAGCTTTCTTT	CASSPLGWNTEAFF	-	TRBJ1-1	TRBV7-3	-
TGTGCCAGCAGTTTATTGACTTTCTCCTACGAGCAGTACTTC	CASSLLTFSYEQYF	-	TRBJ2-7	TRBV28	few
TGTGCCAGCAGCTTAAGTGGACAGGGCTACGAGCAGTACTTC	CASSLSGQGYEQYF	TRBD1	TRBJ2-7	TRBV7-3	once
TGTGCCAGCAGTTCCCCGGTGGGGGGGAATAATGAAAAACTGTTTTTT	CASSSPVGGNNEKLFF	-	TRBJ1-4	TRBV6-5	few
TGTGCCAGCAGCTTCAACGGGAACACTGAAGCTTTCTTT	CASSFNGNTEAFF	-	TRBJ1-1	TRBV11-2	-
TGTGCCAGCAGCTTAGATAGGGACAGGGTAAGGAACGAGCAGTACTTC	CASSLDRDRVRNEQYF	TRBD1	TRBJ2-7	TRBV11-2	few
TGTGCCAGCAGACCCCCCGGGATCTCCTACGAGCAGTACTTC	CASRPPGISYEQYF	-	TRBJ2-7	TRBV6-5	-
TGTGCCAGCAGTTACCCCACTAGCGGGGGGGCAATGGAGCAGTTCTTC	CASSYPTSGGAMEQFF	TRBD2	TRBJ2-1	TRBV6-6	-
TGCAGCGTTGAATTAGCGAGTGAGCAGTTCTTC	CSVELASEQFF	-	TRBJ2-1	TRBV29-1	-
TGTGCCAGTGCCTCCGGGACAGGGAATAACTATGGCTACACCTTC	CASASGTGNNYGYTF	TRBD1	TRBJ1-2	TRBV19	-
TGCGCCAGCAGCCAAGAAATAGGGAGTTGGGCAGATACGCAGTATTTT	CASSQEIGSWADTQYF	-	TRBJ2-3	TRBV4-3	-
TGTGCCAGCTCCCGACAGGGTATGAACACTGAAGCTTTCTTT	CASSRQGMNTEAFF	TRBD1	TRBJ1-1	TRBV18	-
TGTGCCAGCCGGGACAGATCCCTAAACACCGGGGAGCTGTTTTTT	CASRDRSLNTGELFF	TRBD1	TRBJ2-2	TRBV6-5	-
TGCGCCAGCAGTGACCCGACCCAGACTAGCGGGACTCTCACAGATACGCAGTATTTT	CASSDPTQTSGTLTDTQYF	TRBD2	TRBJ2-3	TRBV10-1	-
TGTGCCAGCAGTGAAGGGACAGGGGGCGAGACCCAGTACTTC	CASSEGTGGETQYF	TRBD1	TRBJ2-5	TRBV6-1	few
TGCGCCAGCAGCTTGAGGGGGGGCCAAGAGACCCAGTACTTC	CASSLRGGQETQYF	-	TRBJ2-5	TRBV5-1	-
TGTGCCAGCAAGTGGGCTAGCGGTGGGACCGGGGAGCTGTTTTTT	CASKWASGGTGELFF	TRBD2	TRBJ2-2	TRBV6-6	once
TGTGCCAGCAGTGAACTAAGGAGGGTCCATGAGCAGTTCTTC	CASSELRRVHEQFF	-	TRBJ2-1	TRBV2	medium-sized
TGTGCCAGCAGCTTGGGGACTCCGGGGGGGGAGCAGTTCTTC	CASSLGTPGGEQFF	TRBD2	TRBJ2-1	TRBV7-3	-
TGCGCCAGCAGCTTGGACGGGACAGGGTCCTACGAGCAGTACTTC	CASSLDGTGSYEQYF	TRBD1	TRBJ2-7	TRBV5-1	-
TGCGCCAGCAGCCAAGATCACGGGGTCGACGCTGAAGCTTTCTTT	CASSQDHGVDAEAFF	-	TRBJ1-1	TRBV4-3	-
TGTGCCATCAGTGACCCTGGACAGGAGAACACCATATATTTT	CAISDPGQENTIYF	TRBD1	TRBJ1-3	TRBV10-3	-
TGTGCCAGCCGGGGGTCACCCGGGACCGGGGAGCTGTTTTTT	CASRGSPGTGELFF	-	TRBJ2-2	TRBV6-6	-
TGTGCCAGTCGGGACAACTTCTACGAGCAGTACTTC	CASRDNFYEQYF	-	TRBJ2-7	TRBV6-1	few
TGTGCCAGCACCAACAGGGGTGGCTACACCTTC	CASTNRGGYTF	TRBD1	TRBJ1-2	TRBV28	-
TGTGCCAGCGGGGGGTACTATGGCTACACCTTC	CASGGYYGYTF	-	TRBJ1-2	TRBV7-2	-
TGTGCCAGCAGCTTAGGGCCGCCCCCTGAGGCAGGGGGAAGCATTCAGTACTTC	CASSLGPPPEAGGSIQYF	TRBD1	TRBJ2-4	TRBV7-6	few
TGTGCCACCAGCAGAGTCCCCTCCGGGCCCCAGCATTTT	CATSRVPSGPQHF	-	TRBJ1-5	TRBV15	few
TGTGCCAGCAGTGAACGGGGGGCCAGCTCCTACGAGCAGTACTTC	CASSERGASSYEQYF	-	TRBJ2-7	TRBV6-1	few
TGTGCCAGCAGCCCATACCGACAGGGGGCAGGGGGGTATGGCTACACCTTC	CASSPYRQGAGGYGYTF	TRBD1	TRBJ1-2	TRBV7-2	-
TGTGCCAGCAGTACGCAGGGATCCTACGAGCAGTACTTC	CASSTQGSYEQYF	-	TRBJ2-7	TRBV27	-
TGTGCCAGCAGATCAGACAGGGCCCTTAACTATGGCTACACCTTC	CASRSDRALNYGYTF	TRBD1	TRBJ1-2	TRBV2	-
TGTGCCAGCAGTTTGGAGTTGGAGACCCAGTACTTC	CASSLELETQYF	-	TRBJ2-5	TRBV27	few
TGCGCCAGCAGCCAAGGTCCCTCTCCCTACACCTTC	CASSQGPSPYTF	-	TRBJ1-2	TRBV4-3	-
TGTGCCAGCAGCTCCCGGACAGGGCTTCAGCCCCAGCATTTT	CASSSRTGLQPQHF	TRBD1	TRBJ1-5	TRBV5-5	-
TGTGCCAGCAGCTTAGGGGGGGTGGGACAAGAGACCCAGTACTTC	CASSLGGVGQETQYF	-	TRBJ2-5	TRBV7-9	-